The 27 T cell receptor beta chains reported below all come from one sample, sequenced in a study of control samples from healthy donors and cancer patients. The assay was immunoSEQ multiplex PCR, and TCRdb's table has in-frame clones only and misses some. This sample has about 160,000 clones; around nine tenths occur once, and the top ten carry 12%. The sample consisted of blood. The receptors derive from a young man in good health.

The chain combines TRBV6-5 with TRBJ1-2; TRBD1 matches 10 bases. The CDR3 runs 14 residues. The germline gives CDR1 MNHEY, CDR2 SVGAGI. V shed 8 bases, J shed 8 bases, and the junction held 11 bases outside the gene matches. The CDR3 region is CASDTGTGVRGYTF. DNA for the CDR3: TGTGCCAGCGACACCGGGACAGGGGTACGAGGCTACACCTTC.

The V and J genes are TRBV10-3 and TRBJ1-1; possibly TRBD1 for D (5 bases). Germline V lookup: CDR1 ENHRY, CDR2 SYGVKD. Trimming left V 4 bases short and J 4 bases short, with 13 bases between. The CDR3 sequence is 14 residues long. CDR3 sequence (DNA): TGTGCCATCAGTGGGGAGGGGCTAGGCACTGAAGCTTTCTTT. This sequence encodes CAISGEGLGTEAFF.

This chain joins TRBV2 and TRBJ1-5, with TRBD1 matching 9 bases. Germline values: CDR1 SNHLY, CDR2 FYNNEI. The CDR3 consists of 14 residues. J gave up 5 bases and V 5 bases, and 4 bases lay outside the gene matches. The CDR3 sequence is CASSRDRVDQPQHF. Here the CDR3 DNA reads TGTGCCAGCAGTCGGGACAGGGTCGATCAGCCCCAGCATTTT.

This clone was counted a single time. The CDR3 bases are TGTGCCAGCAGCTTACAGGGGTTTGGCTACACCTTC. Amino acids: CASSLQGFGYTF. The chain is built from TRBV14 and TRBJ1-2; 7 bases agree with TRBD1. The V gene end was trimmed by 5 bases and the J gene end by 7 bases; junction bases not matched to a gene: 4. Germline V gene lookup returns CDR1 SGHDN and CDR2 FVKESK. The CDR3 loop spans 12 amino acids.

This sequence joins TRBV15 and TRBJ1-5; D not resolved. Germline V gene lookup returns CDR1 LNHNV and CDR2 YYDKDF (reference sequence). V was clipped by 3 bases and J by 3 bases, with 12 bases between them. The CDR3 has 15 amino acids. The CDR3 bases are TGTGCCACCAGCAGTGAAGGAGGGCTCAATCAGCCCCAGCATTTT. This translates into CATSSEGGLNQPQHF.

The rearrangement links TRBV5-6 to TRBJ2-5; D remains unclear. Germline values: CDR1 SGHDT, CDR2 YYEEEE. V was trimmed by 0 bases and J by 2 bases, leaving 11 bases between them. The CDR3 runs to 15 residues. The CDR3 nucleotides are TGTGCCAGCAGCTTGGGACAAGTCCTACAAGAGACCCAGTACTTC. Residues: CASSLGQVLQETQYF.

This clone was seen once. V usage is TRBV7-9 and J usage is TRBJ1-1; no clear D. The CDR3 has 12 amino acids. Trimming removed 5 bases at V and 5 bases at J, with 9 bases between. Per the germline V gene, CDR1 is SEHNR and CDR2 is FQNEAQ (reference sequence). The chain's CDR3 is CASSPGRTEAFF. The CDR3 bases are TGTGCCAGCAGCCCCGGCCGGACTGAAGCTTTCTTT.

This clone was counted between two and nine times. The chain is built from TRBV7-8 and TRBJ1-1, with D tentatively TRBD1 (5 bases). Trimming stripped 5 bases from V and 6 bases from J, with 19 bases between. The CDR3 extends over 15 amino acids. Germline V gene sequence: CDR1 SGHVS, CDR2 FQNEAQ. DNA for the CDR3: TGTGCCAGCAGCACGGACCTCGGGGCGAGTTCTGAAGCTTTCTTT. This sequence encodes CASSTDLGASSEAFF.

The chain carries TRBV28 and TRBJ1-6; no firm D call. The length of the CDR3 is 13 residues. The germline V gene has CDR1 MDHEN and CDR2 SYDVKM. V lost 3 bases and J lost 7, with 7 bases in between. CDR3 sequence reads: CASSFKGNSPLHF. CDR3 sequence (DNA): TGTGCCAGCAGTTTTAAAGGAAATTCACCCCTCCACTTT.

V and J are TRBV29-1 and TRBJ2-1, with D perhaps assigned TRBD1 or TRBD2 (5 bases each). Germline CDR1 SQVTM, CDR2 ANQGSEA. The CDR3 spans 13 residues. The V end was cut by 4 bases, the J end by 9 bases, with 16 bases between. The CDR3 reads CSVGPLGVGEQFF. CDR3 bases: TGCAGCGTTGGCCCATTGGGGGTCGGTGAGCAGTTCTTC.

The V call is TRBV7-9, the J call TRBJ2-5, with D unclear. Trimming stripped 5 bases from V and 5 bases from J, with 6 bases between. The length of the CDR3 is 11 residues. Germline CDR1 SEHNR, CDR2 FQNEAQ (reference sequence). The CDR3 spells CASSMVETQYF. CDR3 DNA sequence: TGTGCCAGCAGCATGGTGGAGACCCAGTACTTC.

The genes are TRBV7-2 and TRBJ2-7, with 9 nucleotides matching TRBD1. The CDR3 sequence is 16 residues long. The J segment lost 4 bases and the V segment lost 3 bases, leaving 10 bases of the junction unmatched. From germline, CDR1 is SGHTA and CDR2 FQGNSA. CDR3 DNA sequence: TGTGCCAGCAGCTTGGCCCCCGGGACAGGGTCATACGAGCAGTACTTC. It specifies CASSLAPGTGSYEQYF.

The chain joins TRBV7-2 to TRBJ2-3; a weak D match, TRBD2 (6 bases). The CDR3 is made up of 18 amino acids. The germline V and J ends were trimmed by 1 base and 7 bases, with 24 bases remaining between them. In germline, CDR1 is SGHTA, CDR2 FQGNSA. CDR3 in DNA: TGTGCCAGCAGCTTAGTACCATCTGCTGGGGGGTCGGGGAATACGCAGTATTTT. It is translated as CASSLVPSAGGSGNTQYF. The full variable domain, rest sourced from reference TRBV7-2 and TRBJ2-3, is GAGVSQSPSNKVTEKGKDVELRCDPISGHTALYWYRQSLGQGLEFLIYFQGNSAPDKSGLPSDRFSAERTGGSVSTLTIQRTQQEDSAVYLCASSLVPSAGGSGNTQYFGPGTRLTVL.

For this clone: Germline and junction disagree at one end, which may indicate a read error. This chain links TRBV28 with TRBJ1-2; 8 positions match TRBD1. In germline, CDR1 is MDHEN, CDR2 SYDVKM. The CDR3 is made up of 11 amino acids. The CDR3 region is CASSSDRGLSF. In DNA, the CDR3 is TGTGCCAGCAGTTCCGACAGGGGACTTTCCTTC.

The gene calls are TRBV6-2 or TRBV6-3 and TRBJ2-7, with D unclear. The germline V gene encodes CDR1 MNHEY and CDR2 SVGEGT. CDR3 length equals 14 residues. The V end was cut by 5 bases, the J end by 4 bases, with 15 bases between. The CDR3 protein is CASSLNFPSYEQYF. The CDR3 DNA sequence: TGTGCCAGCAGTCTAAACTTCCCCTCTTACGAGCAGTACTTC.

The rearrangement links TRBV28 to TRBJ2-7; TRBD1 matches at 9 bases. V lost 5 bases to trimming and J lost 2 bases; unmatched junction nucleotides: 13. The CDR3 runs 17 residues. Germline V gene lookup returns CDR1 MDHEN and CDR2 SYDVKM. CDR3 residues: CASSPGGGQGATYEQYF. The CDR3 DNA is TGTGCCAGCAGTCCTGGGGGGGGACAGGGAGCGACCTACGAGCAGTACTTC.

The chain couples TRBV15 to TRBJ1-1; no reliable D call. Between the trimmed V and J ends, which lost 0 bases and 4 bases, there was a span of 9 bases. Germline V gene lookup returns CDR1 LNHNV and CDR2 YYDKDF (reference sequence). This CDR3 has 14 residues. CDR3 in amino acids: CATSRDLGSTEAFF. DNA for the CDR3: TGTGCCACCAGCAGAGATCTAGGTTCCACTGAAGCTTTCTTT.

The chain uses TRBV28 and TRBJ1-4; no clear D. Germline V gives CDR1 MDHEN, CDR2 SYDVKM. The CDR3 is 16 residues long. Trimming pared 3 bases from V and 5 bases from J, leaving 16 bases between. The CDR3 DNA reads TGTGCCAGCAGTTTCGTAACAGTAAGAACGAATGAAAAACTGTTTTTT. Translation gives CASSFVTVRTNEKLFF. The variable domain in full, completed from reference TRBV28 and TRBJ1-4, reads DVKVTQSSRYLVKRTGEKVFLECVQDMDHENMFWYRQDPGLGLRLIYFSYDVKMKEKGDIPEGYSVSREKKERFSLILESASTNQTSMYLCASSFVTVRTNEKLFFGSGTQLSVL.

The chain links TRBV6-6 to TRBJ1-1; 11 bases match TRBD1. J was trimmed by 6 bases and V by 11 bases; bases with no gene match: 11. Per the germline V gene, CDR1 is MNHNY and CDR2 is SVGAGI (reference sequence). The length of the CDR3 is 14 residues. CDR3 region: CAGRTGGAGAEAFF. The CDR3 coding sequence is TGTGCCGGCCGGACAGGGGGCGCGGGCGCTGAAGCTTTCTTT.

The gene calls are TRBV29-1 and TRBJ1-1, with 7 nucleotides matching TRBD1. V was pared by 7 bases and J by 1 base, with 6 bases of the junction left unmatched. Germline-derived CDR1 and CDR2 are SQVTM and ANQGSEA. The CDR3 totals 13 residues. CDR3 in amino acids: CSASGQPNTEAFF. In DNA form, the CDR3 reads TGCAGCGCCTCGGGACAGCCGAACACTGAAGCTTTCTTT.

This sequence joins TRBV5-1 and TRBJ2-1; a weak D match, TRBD2 (5 bases). V lost 3 bases and J lost 0, with 10 bases in between. This CDR3 spans 15 amino acids. The germline V gene has CDR1 SGHRS and CDR2 YFSETQ. DNA of the CDR3: TGCGCCAGCAGCTCTGGAGGTAGCTCCTACAATGAGCAGTTCTTC. This encodes CASSSGGSSYNEQFF.

This chain uses TRBV4-1 with TRBJ2-7, with 8 bases lining up with TRBD1. CDR3 length: 14 residues. V lost 4 bases and J lost 2; bases outside the gene matches: 4. Germline V CDR1 and CDR2: MGHRA, YSYEKL. The CDR3 reads CASSPGTGTYEQYF. CDR3 sequence (DNA): TGCGCCAGCAGCCCCGGGACAGGAACCTACGAGCAGTACTTC.

The gene calls are TRBV19 and TRBJ2-1; 8 nucleotides align to TRBD2. V gave up 3 bases and J gave up 2 bases; unmatched junction bases: 3. Looked up from germline, CDR1 is LNHDA and CDR2 is SQIVND (reference sequence). The CDR3 runs 15 residues. DNA of the CDR3: TGTGCCAGTAGTATGGGACTAGTAGCCTACAATGAGCAGTTCTTC. Encoded protein: CASSMGLVAYNEQFF.

J is TRBJ2-3 and V is TRBV5-5; the D is unclear. Trimming shortened V by 0 bases and J by 4 bases, and 3 bases separated the two germline ends. The CDR3 length is 12 residues. CDR1 and CDR2 from the germline V gene are SGHKS and YYEKEE (reference sequence). The CDR3 DNA follows: TGTGCCAGCAGCTTGGATGCAGATACGCAGTATTTT. This gives the protein CASSLDADTQYF. Using reference TRBV5-5 and TRBJ2-3 for the parts outside the CDR3, the full variable domain is DAGVTQSPTHLIKTRGQQVTLRCSPISGHKSVSWYQQVLGQGPQFIFQYYEKEERGRGNFPDRFSARQFPNYSSELNVNALLLGDSALYLCASSLDADTQYFGPGTRLTVL.

Only one count was recorded for this clone. The chain has TRBV11-3 and TRBJ2-3; D possibly matches TRBD1 or TRBD2 (5 bases each). Trimming shortened V by 5 bases and J by 2 bases, and 11 bases separated the two germline ends. Germline V CDR1 and CDR2: SGHNT, YENEEA. The length of the CDR3 is 14 residues. The CDR3 here is CASSPGRITDTQYF. The DNA of the CDR3 is TGTGCCAGCAGCCCGGGACGGATCACAGATACGCAGTATTTT.

The chain recombines TRBV6-2 or TRBV6-3 with TRBJ2-7, with D uncertain. The CDR3 is 12 residues long. The ends were cut back, 2 bases at V and 6 bases at J, with 8 bases in the middle. Germline V gene sequence: CDR1 MNHEY, CDR2 SVGEGT. The CDR3 here is CASSYRTTEQYF. Written as DNA, the CDR3 is TGTGCCAGCAGTTACAGGACCACCGAGCAGTACTTC.

This chain connects TRBV7-2 to TRBJ1-5; D gene ambiguous. The germline V gene has CDR1 SGHTA and CDR2 FQGNSA. Trimming stripped 1 base from V and 4 bases from J, with 8 bases between. The CDR3 has 14 amino acids. The chain's CDR3 is CASSLVTVNQPQHF. DNA of the CDR3: TGTGCCAGCAGCTTAGTGACGGTGAATCAGCCCCAGCATTTT. Supplemented by reference TRBV7-2 and TRBJ1-5, the full variable domain reads GAGVSQSPSNKVTEKGKDVELRCDPISGHTALYWYRQSLGQGLEFLIYFQGNSAPDKSGLPSDRFSAERTGGSVSTLTIQRTQQEDSAVYLCASSLVTVNQPQHFGDGTRLSIL.